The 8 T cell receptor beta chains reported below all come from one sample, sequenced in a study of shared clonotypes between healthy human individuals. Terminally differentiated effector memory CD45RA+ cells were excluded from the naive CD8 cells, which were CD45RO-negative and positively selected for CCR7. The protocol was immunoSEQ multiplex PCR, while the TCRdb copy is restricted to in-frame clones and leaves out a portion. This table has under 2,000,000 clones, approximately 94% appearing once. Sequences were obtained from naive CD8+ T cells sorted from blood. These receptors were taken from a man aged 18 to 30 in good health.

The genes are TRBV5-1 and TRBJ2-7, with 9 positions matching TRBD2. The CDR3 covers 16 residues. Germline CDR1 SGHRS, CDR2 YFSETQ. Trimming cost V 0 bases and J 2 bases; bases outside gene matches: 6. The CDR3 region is CASSLEPAGGPYEQYF. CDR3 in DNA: TGCGCCAGCAGCTTGGAGCCAGCGGGAGGACCCTACGAGCAGTACTTC.

The CDR3, as DNA: TGTGCCAGCAGCTTGGACATACTAGCGGGAAGCACAGATACGCAGTATTTT. Protein product: CASSLDILAGSTDTQYF. The rearrangement joins TRBV5-6 to TRBJ2-3; 10 bases agree with TRBD2. The ends lost 0 bases at V and 0 bases at J; junction bases unmatched: 4. The germline CDR1 and CDR2 sequences are SGHDT and YYEEEE. CDR3 length: 17 amino acids.

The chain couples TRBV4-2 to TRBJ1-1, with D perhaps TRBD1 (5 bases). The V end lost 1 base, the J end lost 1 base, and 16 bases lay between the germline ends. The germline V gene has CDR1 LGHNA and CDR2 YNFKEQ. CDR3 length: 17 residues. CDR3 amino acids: CASSQGGSGIGNTEAFF. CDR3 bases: TGTGCCAGCAGCCAAGGGGGGTCGGGTATCGGGAACACTGAAGCTTTCTTT.

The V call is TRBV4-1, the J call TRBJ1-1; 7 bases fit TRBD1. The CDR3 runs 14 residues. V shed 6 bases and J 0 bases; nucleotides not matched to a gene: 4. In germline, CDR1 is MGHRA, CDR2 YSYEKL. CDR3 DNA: TGCGCCAGCAGGGCGGGACAGATGAACACTGAAGCTTTCTTT. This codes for CASRAGQMNTEAFF.

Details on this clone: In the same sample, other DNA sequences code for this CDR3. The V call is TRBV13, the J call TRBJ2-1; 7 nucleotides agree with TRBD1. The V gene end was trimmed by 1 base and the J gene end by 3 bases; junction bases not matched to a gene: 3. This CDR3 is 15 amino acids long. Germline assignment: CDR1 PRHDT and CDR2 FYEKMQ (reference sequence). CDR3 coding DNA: TGTGCCAGCAGCTTAGAGGGGGCCGTCTACAATGAGCAGTTCTTC. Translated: CASSLEGAVYNEQFF.

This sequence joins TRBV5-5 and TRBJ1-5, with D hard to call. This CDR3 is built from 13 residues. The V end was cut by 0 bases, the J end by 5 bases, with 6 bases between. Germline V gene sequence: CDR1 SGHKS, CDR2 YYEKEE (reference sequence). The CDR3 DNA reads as TGTGCCAGCAGCTTGGGCCTTCATCAGCCCCAGCATTTT. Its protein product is CASSLGLHQPQHF.

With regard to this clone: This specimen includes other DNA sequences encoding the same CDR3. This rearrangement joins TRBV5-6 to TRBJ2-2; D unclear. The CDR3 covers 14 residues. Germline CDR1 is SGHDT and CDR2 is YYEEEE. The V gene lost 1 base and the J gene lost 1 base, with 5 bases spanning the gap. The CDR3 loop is CASSLTENTGELFF. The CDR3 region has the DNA TGTGCCAGCAGCTTGACAGAGAACACCGGGGAGCTGTTTTTT.

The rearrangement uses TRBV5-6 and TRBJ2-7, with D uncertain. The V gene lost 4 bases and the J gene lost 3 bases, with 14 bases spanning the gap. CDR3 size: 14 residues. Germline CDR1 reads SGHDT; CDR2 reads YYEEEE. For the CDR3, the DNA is TGTGCCAGCAGCCCGACATCTCGGCGCTACGAGCAGTACTTC. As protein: CASSPTSRRYEQYF.